This T cell receptor beta chain came from a study of regulatory T cells in long-lasting Graves disease. Study background: Persistent Graves' disease required over 5 years of antithyroid drugs and positive TSH receptor antibodies.

V lost 4 bases and J 8 bases, leaving 22 bases between the germline ends. This CDR3 spans 16 amino acids. Germline V gene sequence: CDR1 SGHRS, CDR2 YFSETQ. Regarding the study as a whole: Results may be inaccurate due to the small sample size. Lower TCR diversity was seen in persistent Graves' patients than in newly diagnosed ones.

Specified time point: persistent/refractory GD, antithyroid drugs over 5 years with positive TRAb. PBMC-derived RNA was used for the TCR library. Patients came through an endocrinology department, and that department was in Xi'an, China. With regard to this clonotype: Its antigen is not identified.

In building TCR beta libraries, iRepertoire HTBI primers were used together with Arm-PCR of CDR3 regions. TCRdb reprocessed the multiplex PCR reads with MiXCR, giving one entry per CDR3 protein. Among 350,000 to 450,000 distinct CDR3 sequences listed, about 21% were seen once. This material consisted of peripheral blood mononuclear cells (PBMCs), taken when the disease was refractory, from a patient treated with antithyroid drugs. This TCR came from a female donor with Graves disease. The chain is built from TRBV5-1 and TRBJ2-1, with D perhaps matching TRBD1 (7 bases). The CDR3 coding sequence is TGCGCCAGCAGCCGTAGGTCCGGGGCCAGGGGGGATGAGCAGTTCTTC. Protein product: CASSRRSGARGDEQFF. Complete variable domain (other parts from reference TRBV5-1 and TRBJ2-1): KAGVTQTPRYLIKTRGQQVTLSCSPISGHRSVSWYQQTPGQGLQFLFEYFSETQRNKGNFPGRFSGRQFSNSRSEMNVSTLELGDSALYLCASSRRSGARGDEQFFGPGTRLTVL.